Given below is one T cell receptor beta chain in context. Its specificity is not known. The CDR3 has 15 amino acids. CDR1 is SGHTA, CDR2 FQGNSA, per germline. Deletions cut 5 bases from V and 0 bases from J, with 11 bases between. Quantitative 5'-RACE with molecular barcodes produced the TCR beta libraries. One entry per CDR3 protein results from TCRdb running MiXCR on the 5' RACE reads. The sample carries some 130,000 distinct CDR3 sequences, around 8.5% recorded once. These data are taken from a study of CD8 T cells in ankylosing spondylitis. General study points: The disease-linked clones had a CD8+ phenotype and low blood frequencies. Roughly eight highly homologous variants made up a TCR beta motif, and this motif appeared characteristic of ankylosing spondylitis blood.

This clonotype was sampled from a male donor with ankylosing spondylitis or in good health (not recorded which). The sequenced sample consisted of blood, either unsorted or a sorted T cell fraction (not recorded which). The V call is TRBV7-2, the J call TRBJ1-5; TRBD1 is a possible D gene (6 bases). The CDR3 nucleotides read TGTGCCAGCAGCGGGGGGCAGGGTAGCAATCAGCCCCAGCATTTT. This translates into CASSGGQGSNQPQHF.